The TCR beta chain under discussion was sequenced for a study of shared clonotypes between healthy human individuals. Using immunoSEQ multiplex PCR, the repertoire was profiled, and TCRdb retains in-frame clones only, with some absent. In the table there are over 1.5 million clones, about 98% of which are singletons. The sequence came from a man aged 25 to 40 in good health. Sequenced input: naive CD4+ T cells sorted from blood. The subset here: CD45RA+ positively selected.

CDR3 sequence reads: CASSHKPQGPDGNTIYF. The CDR3 DNA reads as TGTGCCAGCAGCCATAAACCACAGGGACCCGATGGAAACACCATATATTTT. This sequence joins TRBV5-5 and TRBJ1-3; D is perhaps TRBD1 (6 bases). The CDR3 is made up of 17 amino acids. Germline values: CDR1 SGHKS, CDR2 YYEKEE (reference sequence). V lost 4 bases to trimming and J lost 3 bases, with 20 bases between them.